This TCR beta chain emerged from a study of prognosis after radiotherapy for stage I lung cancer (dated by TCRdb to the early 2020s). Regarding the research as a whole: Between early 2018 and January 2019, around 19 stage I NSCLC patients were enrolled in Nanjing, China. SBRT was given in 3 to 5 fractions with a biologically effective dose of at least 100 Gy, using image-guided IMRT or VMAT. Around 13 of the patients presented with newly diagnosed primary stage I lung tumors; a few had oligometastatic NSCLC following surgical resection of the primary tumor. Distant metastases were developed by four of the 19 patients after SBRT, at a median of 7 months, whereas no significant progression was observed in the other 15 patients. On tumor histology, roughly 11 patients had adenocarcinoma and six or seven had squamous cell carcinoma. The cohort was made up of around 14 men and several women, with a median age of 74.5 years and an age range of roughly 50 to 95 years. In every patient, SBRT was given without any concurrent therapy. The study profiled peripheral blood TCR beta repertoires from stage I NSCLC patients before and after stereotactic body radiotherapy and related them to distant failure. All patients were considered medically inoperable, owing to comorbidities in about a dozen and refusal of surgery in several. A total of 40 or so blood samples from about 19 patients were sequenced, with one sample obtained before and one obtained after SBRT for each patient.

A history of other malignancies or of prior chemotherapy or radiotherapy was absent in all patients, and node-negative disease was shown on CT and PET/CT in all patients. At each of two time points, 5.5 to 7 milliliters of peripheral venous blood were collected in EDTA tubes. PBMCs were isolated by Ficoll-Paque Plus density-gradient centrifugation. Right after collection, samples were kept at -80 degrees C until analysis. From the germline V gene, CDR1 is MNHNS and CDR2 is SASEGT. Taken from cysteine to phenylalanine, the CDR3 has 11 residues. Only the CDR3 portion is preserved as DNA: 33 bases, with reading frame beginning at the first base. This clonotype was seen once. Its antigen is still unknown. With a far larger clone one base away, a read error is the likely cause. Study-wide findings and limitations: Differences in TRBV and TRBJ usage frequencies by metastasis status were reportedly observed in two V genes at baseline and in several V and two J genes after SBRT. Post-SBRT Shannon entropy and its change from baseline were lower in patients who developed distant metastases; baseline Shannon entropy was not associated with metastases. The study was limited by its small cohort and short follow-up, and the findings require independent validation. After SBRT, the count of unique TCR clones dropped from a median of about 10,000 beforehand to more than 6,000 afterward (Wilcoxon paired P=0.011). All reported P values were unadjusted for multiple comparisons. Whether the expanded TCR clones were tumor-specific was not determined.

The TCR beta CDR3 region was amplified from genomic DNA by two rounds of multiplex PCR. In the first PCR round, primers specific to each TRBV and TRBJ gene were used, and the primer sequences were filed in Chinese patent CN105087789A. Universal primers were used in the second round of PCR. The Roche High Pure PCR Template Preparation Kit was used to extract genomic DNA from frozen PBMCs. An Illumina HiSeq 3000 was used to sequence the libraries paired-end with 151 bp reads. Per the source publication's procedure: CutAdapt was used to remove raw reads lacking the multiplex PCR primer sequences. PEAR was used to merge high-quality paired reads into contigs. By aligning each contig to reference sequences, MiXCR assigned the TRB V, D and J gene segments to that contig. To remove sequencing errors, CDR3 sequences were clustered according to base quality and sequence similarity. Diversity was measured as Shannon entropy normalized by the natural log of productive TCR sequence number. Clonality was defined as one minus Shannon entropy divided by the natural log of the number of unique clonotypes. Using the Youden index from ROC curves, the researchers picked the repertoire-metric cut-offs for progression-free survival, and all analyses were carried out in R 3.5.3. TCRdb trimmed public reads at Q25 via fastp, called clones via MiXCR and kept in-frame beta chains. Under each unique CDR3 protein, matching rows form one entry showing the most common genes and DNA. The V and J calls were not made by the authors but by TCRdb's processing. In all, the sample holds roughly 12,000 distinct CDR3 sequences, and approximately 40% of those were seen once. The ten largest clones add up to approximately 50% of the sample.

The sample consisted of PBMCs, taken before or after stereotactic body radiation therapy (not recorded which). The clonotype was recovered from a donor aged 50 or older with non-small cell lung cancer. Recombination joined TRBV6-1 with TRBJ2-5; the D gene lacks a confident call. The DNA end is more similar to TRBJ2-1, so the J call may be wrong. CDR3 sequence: CASSLGNEQFF. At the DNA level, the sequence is TGTGCCAGCAGCCTTGGAAATGAGCAGTTCTTC.